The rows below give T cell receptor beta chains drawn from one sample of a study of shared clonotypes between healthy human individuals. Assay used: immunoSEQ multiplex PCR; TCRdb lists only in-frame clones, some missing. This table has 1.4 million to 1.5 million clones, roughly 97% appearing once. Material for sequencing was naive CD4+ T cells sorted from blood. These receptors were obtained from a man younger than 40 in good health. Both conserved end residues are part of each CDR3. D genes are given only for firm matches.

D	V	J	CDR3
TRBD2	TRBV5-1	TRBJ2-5	CASRNPTSGSEETQYF
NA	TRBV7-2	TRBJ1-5	CASSPGAGNQPQHF
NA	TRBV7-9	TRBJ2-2	CASSYVWRGASGELFF
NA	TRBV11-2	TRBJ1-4	CASSPREEKLFF
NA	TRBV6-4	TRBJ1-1	CASSDDPNTEAFF
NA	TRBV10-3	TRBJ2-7	CAIRPTVNGSSYEQYF
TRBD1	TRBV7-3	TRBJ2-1	CASSPRTGGSNEQFF
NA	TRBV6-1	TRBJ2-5	CASSERPPYQETQYF
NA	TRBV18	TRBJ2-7	CASSSYTDYEQYF
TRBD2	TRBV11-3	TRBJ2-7	CASSPGLAGAYEQYF
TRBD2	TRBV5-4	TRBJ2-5	CASSALYGTSGRGDQETQYF
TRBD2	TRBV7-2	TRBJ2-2	CASSPWTSGRALYTGELFF
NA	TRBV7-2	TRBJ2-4	CASSAVLGSIQYF
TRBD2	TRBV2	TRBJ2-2	CASSPLAGGGTGELFF
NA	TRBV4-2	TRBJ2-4	CASSEQGGLAKNIQYF
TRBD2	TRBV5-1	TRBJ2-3	CASSRLAGAADTQYF
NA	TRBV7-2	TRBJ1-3	CASSLFPMLPGNTIYF
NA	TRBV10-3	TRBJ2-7	CATGLLGGYEQYF
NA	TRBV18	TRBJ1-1	CASSPNSMNTEAFF
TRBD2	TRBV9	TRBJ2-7	CASSVGGLASYEQYF
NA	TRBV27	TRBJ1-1	CASSLGVGPPEAFF
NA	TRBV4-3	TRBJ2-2	CASSQVEGSGELFF
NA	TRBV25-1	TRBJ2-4	CASSGKNIQYF
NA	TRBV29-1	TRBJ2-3	CSVVFQGSTDTQYF
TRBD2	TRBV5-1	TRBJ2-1	CASSLDPFGTRGNEQFF
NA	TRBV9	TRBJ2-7	CASSVGTVGYEQYF
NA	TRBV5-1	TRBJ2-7	CASSLRAGYAYEQYF
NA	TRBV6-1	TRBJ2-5	CATIQGLNRETQYF
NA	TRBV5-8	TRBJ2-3	CASSFTNTQYF
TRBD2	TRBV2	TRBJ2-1	CASSPGTSDYNEQFF
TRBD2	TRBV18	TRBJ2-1	CASSPGGGNEQFF
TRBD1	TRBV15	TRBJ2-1	CATSRDRLDRGFFF
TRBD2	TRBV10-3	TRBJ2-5	CAISATSGKETQYF
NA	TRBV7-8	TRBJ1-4	CASSPSVSPAEKLFF
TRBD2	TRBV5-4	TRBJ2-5	CASSLGTGGETQYF
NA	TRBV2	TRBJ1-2	CASSTVYGYTF
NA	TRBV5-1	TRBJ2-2	CASSLDKLGELFF
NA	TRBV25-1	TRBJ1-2	CASSDPTRASDYTF
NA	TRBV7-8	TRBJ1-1	CASSLGEGPNTEAFF
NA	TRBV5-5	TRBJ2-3	CASSLVLAAAGDTQYF
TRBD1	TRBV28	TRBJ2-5	CASSLRDRGPQTQYF
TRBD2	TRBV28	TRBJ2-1	CASSPLGLAGYNEQFF
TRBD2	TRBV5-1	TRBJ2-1	CASSLSAGGPGEQFF
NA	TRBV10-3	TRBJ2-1	CAISARHPGDEQFF
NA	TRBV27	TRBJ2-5	CASRLPGRGETQYF